One T cell receptor (beta chain) is described in this entry. Its target is unknown. This CDR3 is built from 13 residues. J gave up 10 bases and V 9 bases, and 4 bases lay outside the gene matches. Looked up from germline, CDR1 is SNHLY and CDR2 is FYNNEI. The data stem from a study of CD8+CD57+ T cells in acquired aplastic anemia. Study overall: Isolated CD4+ and CD8+ cells, once sorted, yielded DNA averaging about 3.1 ug. Study-level results: Controls did not differ significantly from patients in CD8+ Simpson's diversity. Sharing between patients and controls was observed for over 25 CD8+ CDR3 sequences.

Patients included in sequencing had previously demonstrated CD8+CD57+ cell expansion by flow cytometry. Diagnosis of severe acquired aplastic anemia applied to all patients. TCR beta VDJ combinations and CDR3 sequences were profiled from genomic DNA. Each CDR3 protein gets one entry after TCRdb re-called the reads with MiXCR. The profile shows around 170,000 distinct CDR3 sequences, around 45% of them singletons. This TCR derives from a human donor with aplastic anemia. The sequencing input was sorted CD4+, CD8+, or CD8+CD57+ T cells (not recorded which) from PBMCs. The V gene is TRBV2, the J gene TRBJ1-6; TRBD1 aligns across 12 bases. CDR3 nucleotides: TGTGCCAGTGGGACAGGGGGCAAATCACCCCTCCACTTT. Translating gives CASGTGGKSPLHF.